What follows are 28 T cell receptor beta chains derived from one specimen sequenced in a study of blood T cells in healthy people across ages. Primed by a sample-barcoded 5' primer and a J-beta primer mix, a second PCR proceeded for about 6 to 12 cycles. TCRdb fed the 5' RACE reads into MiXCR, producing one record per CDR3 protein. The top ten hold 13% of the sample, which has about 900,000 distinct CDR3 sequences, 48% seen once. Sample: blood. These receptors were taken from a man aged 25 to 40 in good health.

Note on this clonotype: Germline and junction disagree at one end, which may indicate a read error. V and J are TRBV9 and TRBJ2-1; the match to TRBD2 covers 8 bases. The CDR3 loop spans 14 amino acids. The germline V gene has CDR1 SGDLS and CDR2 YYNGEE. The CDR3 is CASCVTSGYNEQFF. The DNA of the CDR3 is TGTGCCAGCTGCGTTACTAGCGGTTACAATGAGCAGTTCTTC.

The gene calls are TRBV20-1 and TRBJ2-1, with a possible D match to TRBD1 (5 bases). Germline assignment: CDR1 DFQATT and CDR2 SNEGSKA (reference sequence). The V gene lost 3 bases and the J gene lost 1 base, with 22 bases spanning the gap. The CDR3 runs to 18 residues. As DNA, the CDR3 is TGCAGTGCTAGTGTCTACATCCTGGACAAGAGATCCTACAATGAGCAGTTCTTC. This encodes CSASVYILDKRSYNEQFF.

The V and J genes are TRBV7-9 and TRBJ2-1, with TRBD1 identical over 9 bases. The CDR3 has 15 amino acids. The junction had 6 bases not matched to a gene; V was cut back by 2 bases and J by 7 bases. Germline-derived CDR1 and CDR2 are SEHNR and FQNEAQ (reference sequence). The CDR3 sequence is CASSLTATGGNEQFF. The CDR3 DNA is TGTGCCAGCAGCTTAACGGCGACAGGGGGGAATGAGCAGTTCTTC. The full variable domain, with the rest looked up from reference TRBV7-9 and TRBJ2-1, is DTGVSQNPRHKITKRGQNVTFRCDPISEHNRLYWYRQTLGQGPEFLTYFQNEAQLEKSRLLSDRFSAERPKGSFSTLEIQRTEQGDSAMYLCASSLTATGGNEQFFGPGTRLTVL.

CDR3 protein: CASSQDGAGVNQPQHF. CDR3 in DNA: TGTGCCAGCAGCCAAGATGGGGCAGGCGTCAATCAGCCCCAGCATTTT. V usage is TRBV4-2 and J usage is TRBJ1-5; tentatively, D is TRBD1 (5 bases). Trimming took 0 bases from V and 3 from J, leaving 12 bases between them. CDR1 is LGHNA and CDR2 is YNFKEQ in the germline V gene. The CDR3 runs 16 residues.

As DNA, the CDR3 is TGCAGCGCAACCGCCAGGGTCCCGGGACAAGGCCCGTATTTT. Translating it yields CSATARVPGQGPYF. This chain uses TRBV29-1 with TRBJ2-3; D possibly corresponds to TRBD1 (6 bases). With 7 bases removed from V and 14 bases from J, the gap between germline ends came to 28 bases. The CDR3 consists of 14 residues. Germline assignment: CDR1 SQVTM and CDR2 ANQGSEA.

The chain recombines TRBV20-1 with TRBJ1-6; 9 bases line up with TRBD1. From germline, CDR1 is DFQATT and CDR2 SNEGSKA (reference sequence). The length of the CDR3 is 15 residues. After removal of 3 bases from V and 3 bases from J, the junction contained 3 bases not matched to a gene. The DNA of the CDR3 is TGCAGTGCTAGGCGGACAGGGGACTATAATTCACCCCTCCACTTT. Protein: CSARRTGDYNSPLHF.

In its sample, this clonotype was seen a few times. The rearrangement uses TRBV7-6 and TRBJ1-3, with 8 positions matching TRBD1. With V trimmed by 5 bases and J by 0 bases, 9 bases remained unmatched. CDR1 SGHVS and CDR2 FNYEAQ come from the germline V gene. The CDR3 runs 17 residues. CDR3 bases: TGTGCCAGCAGCCCTCTGGAGGGACAGGTCTCTGGAAACACCATATATTTT. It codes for CASSPLEGQVSGNTIYF.

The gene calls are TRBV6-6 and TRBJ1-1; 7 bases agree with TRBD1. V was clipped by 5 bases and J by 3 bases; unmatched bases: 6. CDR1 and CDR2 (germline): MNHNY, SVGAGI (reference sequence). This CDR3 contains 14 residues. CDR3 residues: CASSHRGGDTEAFF. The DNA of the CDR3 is TGTGCCAGCAGTCACAGGGGCGGGGACACTGAAGCTTTCTTT.

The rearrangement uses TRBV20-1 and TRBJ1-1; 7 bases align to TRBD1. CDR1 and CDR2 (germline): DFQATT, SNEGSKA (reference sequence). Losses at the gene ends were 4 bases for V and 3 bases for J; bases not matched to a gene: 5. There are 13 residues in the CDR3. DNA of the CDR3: TGCAGTGCTACCCGGCAGGGGGACACTGAAGCTTTCTTT. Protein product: CSATRQGDTEAFF.

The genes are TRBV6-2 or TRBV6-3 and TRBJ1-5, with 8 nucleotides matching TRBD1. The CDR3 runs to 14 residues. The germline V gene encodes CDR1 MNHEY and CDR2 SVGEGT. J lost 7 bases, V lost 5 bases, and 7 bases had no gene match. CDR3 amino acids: CASSDGQGWQPQHF. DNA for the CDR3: TGTGCCAGCAGTGACGGACAGGGTTGGCAGCCCCAGCATTTT.

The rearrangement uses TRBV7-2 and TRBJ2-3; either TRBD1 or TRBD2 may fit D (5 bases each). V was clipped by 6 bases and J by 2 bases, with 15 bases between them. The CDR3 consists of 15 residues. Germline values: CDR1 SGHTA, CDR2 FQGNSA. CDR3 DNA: TGTGCCAGCAGGGTCGAAGGGACCACCACAGATACGCAGTATTTT. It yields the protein CASRVEGTTTDTQYF.

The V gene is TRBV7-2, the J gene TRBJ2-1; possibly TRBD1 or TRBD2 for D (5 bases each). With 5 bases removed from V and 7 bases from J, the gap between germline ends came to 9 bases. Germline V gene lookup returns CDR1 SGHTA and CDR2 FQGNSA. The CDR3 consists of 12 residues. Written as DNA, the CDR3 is TGTGCCAGCAGCCGGGACGTGAATGAGCAGTTCTTC. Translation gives CASSRDVNEQFF.

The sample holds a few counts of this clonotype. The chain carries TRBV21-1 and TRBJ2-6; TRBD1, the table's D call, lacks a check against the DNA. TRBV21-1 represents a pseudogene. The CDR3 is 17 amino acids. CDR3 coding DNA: TGTGCCAGCAGCAAAGAAAGGGGTCGTGTTGGGGCCAACGTCCTGACTTTC. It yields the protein CASSKERGRVGANVLTF.

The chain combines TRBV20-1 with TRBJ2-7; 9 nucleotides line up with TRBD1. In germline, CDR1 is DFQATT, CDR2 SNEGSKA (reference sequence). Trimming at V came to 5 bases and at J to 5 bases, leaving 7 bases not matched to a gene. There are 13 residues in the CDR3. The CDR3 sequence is CSAPGDRANEQYF. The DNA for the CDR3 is TGCAGTGCTCCCGGGGACAGGGCCAACGAGCAGTACTTC.

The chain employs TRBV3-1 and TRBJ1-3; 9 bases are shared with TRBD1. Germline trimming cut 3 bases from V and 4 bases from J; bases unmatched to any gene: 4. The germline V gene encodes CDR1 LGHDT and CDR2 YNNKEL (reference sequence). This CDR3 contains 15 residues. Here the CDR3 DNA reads TGTGCCAGCAGCCAGACCGACAGGGGGGGAAACACCATATATTTT. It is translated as CASSQTDRGGNTIYF.

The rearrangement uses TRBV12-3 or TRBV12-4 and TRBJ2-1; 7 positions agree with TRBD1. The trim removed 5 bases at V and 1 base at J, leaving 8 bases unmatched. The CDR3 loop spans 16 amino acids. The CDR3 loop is CASSMGDSPSYNEQFF. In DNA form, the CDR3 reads TGTGCCAGCAGTATGGGGGACAGCCCTTCCTACAATGAGCAGTTCTTC.

CDR3 sequence reads: CASSLGGGALWATDTQYF. The CDR3 region has the DNA TGCGCCAGCAGCTTGGGCGGGGGGGCACTTTGGGCCACAGATACGCAGTATTTT. The rearrangement joins TRBV5-1 to TRBJ2-3; TRBD2 matches 9 bases. The V gene end was trimmed by 0 bases and the J gene end by 2 bases; junction bases not matched to a gene: 10. Per the germline V gene, CDR1 is SGHRS and CDR2 is YFSETQ. CDR3 length: 18 residues.

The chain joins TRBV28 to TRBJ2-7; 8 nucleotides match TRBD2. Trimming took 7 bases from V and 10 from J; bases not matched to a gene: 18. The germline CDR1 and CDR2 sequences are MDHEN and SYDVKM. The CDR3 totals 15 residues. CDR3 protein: CASKGGEESGRGQYF. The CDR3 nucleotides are TGTGCCAGCAAAGGGGGGGAGGAGAGCGGGAGAGGACAGTACTTC.

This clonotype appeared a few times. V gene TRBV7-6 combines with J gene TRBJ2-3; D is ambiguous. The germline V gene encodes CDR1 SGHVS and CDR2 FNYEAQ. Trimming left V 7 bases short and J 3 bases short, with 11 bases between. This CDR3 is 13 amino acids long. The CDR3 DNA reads TGTGCCAGCACCCACTCAAGGACAGATACGCAGTATTTT. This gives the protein CASTHSRTDTQYF.

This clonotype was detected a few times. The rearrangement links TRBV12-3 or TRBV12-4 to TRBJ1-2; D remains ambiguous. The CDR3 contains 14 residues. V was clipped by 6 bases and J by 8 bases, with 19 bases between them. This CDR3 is CASSTRVSPPGYTF. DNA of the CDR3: TGTGCCAGCAGCACCCGTGTCTCTCCCCCCGGCTACACCTTC.

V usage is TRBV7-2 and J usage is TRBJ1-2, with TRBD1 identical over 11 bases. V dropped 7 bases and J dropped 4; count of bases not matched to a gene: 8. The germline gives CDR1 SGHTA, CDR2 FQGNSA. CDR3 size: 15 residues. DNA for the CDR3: TGTGCCAGCAACGTTGGGACAGGGGGAGGCTATGGCTACACCTTC. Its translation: CASNVGTGGGYGYTF.

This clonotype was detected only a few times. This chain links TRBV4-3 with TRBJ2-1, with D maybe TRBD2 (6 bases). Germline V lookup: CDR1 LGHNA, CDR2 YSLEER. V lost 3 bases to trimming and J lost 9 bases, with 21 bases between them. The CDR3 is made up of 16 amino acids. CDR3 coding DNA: TGCGCCAGCAGCCAGGCCTTCGGGACTTCCCCCACTGAGCAGTTCTTC. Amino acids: CASSQAFGTSPTEQFF.

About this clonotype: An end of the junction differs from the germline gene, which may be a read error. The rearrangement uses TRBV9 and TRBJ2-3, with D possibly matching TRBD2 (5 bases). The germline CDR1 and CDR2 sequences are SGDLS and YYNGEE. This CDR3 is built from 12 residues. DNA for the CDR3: TGTGCCAACAGCGGACCGACAGATACGCAGTATTTT. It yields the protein CANSGPTDTQYF. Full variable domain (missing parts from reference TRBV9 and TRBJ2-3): DSGVTQTPKHLITATGQRVTLRCSPRSGDLSVYWYQQSLDQGLQFLIQYYNGEERAKGNILERFSAQQFPDLHSELNLSSLELGDSALYFCANSGPTDTQYFGPGTRLTVL.

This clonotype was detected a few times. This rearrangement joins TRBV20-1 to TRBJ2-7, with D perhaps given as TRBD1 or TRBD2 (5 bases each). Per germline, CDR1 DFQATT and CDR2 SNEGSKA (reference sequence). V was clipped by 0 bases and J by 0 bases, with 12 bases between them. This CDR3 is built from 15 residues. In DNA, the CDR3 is TGCAGTGCTAGAGATCCCCGGGACGTCTCCTACGAGCAGTACTTC. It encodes CSARDPRDVSYEQYF.

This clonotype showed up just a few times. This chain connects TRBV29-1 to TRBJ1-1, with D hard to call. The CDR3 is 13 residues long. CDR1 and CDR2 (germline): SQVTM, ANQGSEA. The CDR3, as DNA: TGCACCGTGTCTACGGTCCTGAACACTGAAGCTTTCTTT. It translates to CTVSTVLNTEAFF.

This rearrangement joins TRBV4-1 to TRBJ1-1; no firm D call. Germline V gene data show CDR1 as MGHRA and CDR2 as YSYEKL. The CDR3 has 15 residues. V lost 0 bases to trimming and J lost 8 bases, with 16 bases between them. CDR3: CASSQEEIGSMEAFF. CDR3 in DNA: TGCGCCAGCAGCCAAGAAGAGATAGGGTCTATGGAAGCTTTCTTT.

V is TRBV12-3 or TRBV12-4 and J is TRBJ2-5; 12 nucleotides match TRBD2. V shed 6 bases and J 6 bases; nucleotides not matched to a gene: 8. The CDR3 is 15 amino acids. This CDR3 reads CASSNLAGGGKTQYF. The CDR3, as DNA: TGTGCCAGCAGCAACCTAGCGGGGGGGGGTAAGACCCAGTACTTC.

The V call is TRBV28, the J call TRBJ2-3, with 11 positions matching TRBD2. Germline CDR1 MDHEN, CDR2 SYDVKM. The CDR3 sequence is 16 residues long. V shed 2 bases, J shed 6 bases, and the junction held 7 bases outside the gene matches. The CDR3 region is CASSLTTSGDRDTQYF. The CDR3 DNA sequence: TGTGCCAGCAGTTTAACGACTAGCGGGGACAGGGATACGCAGTATTTT.